The 2 T cell receptor beta chains reported below all come from one sample, sequenced in a study of chemoradiotherapy in HPV16-positive cancers. Assay: immunoSEQ multiplex PCR; the TCRdb copy retains only in-frame clones and omits some. Here the sample spans around 7,400 clones, around 74% being singletons. This specimen consisted of tumor tissue, obtained from a patient who underwent chemoradiotherapy. All receptors derive from a human donor with HPV-associated anogenital cancer.

The chain uses TRBV6-6 and TRBJ2-1; D call uncertain. In germline, CDR1 is MNHNY, CDR2 SVGAGI (reference sequence). The V end was cut by 8 bases, the J end by 6 bases, with 17 bases between. The CDR3 is 14 residues long. The CDR3 DNA sequence: TGTGCCAGCCAAGCAAGCCAGGCGACCAATGAGCAGTTCTTC. Translating gives CASQASQATNEQFF.

This chain uses TRBV6-5 with TRBJ1-1, with TRBD1 matching over 7 bases. The CDR3 extends over 13 amino acids. CDR1 is MNHEY, CDR2 SVGAGI, per germline. The junction had 5 bases not matched to a gene; V was cut back by 5 bases and J by 5 bases. This chain's CDR3 is CASSLTGKTEAFF. The CDR3 DNA follows: TGTGCCAGCAGTCTGACAGGGAAGACTGAAGCTTTCTTT.